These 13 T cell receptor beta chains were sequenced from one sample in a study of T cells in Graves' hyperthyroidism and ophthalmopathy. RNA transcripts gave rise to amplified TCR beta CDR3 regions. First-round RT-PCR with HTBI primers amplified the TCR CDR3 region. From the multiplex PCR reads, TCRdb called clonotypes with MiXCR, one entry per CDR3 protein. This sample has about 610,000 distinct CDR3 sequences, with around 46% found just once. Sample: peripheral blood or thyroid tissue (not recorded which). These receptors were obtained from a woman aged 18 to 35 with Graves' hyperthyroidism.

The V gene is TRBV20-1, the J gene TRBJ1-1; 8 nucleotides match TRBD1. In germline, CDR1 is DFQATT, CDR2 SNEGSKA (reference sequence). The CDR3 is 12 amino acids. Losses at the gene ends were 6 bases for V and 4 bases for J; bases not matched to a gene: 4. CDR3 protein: CSATDRVTEAFF. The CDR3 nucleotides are TGCAGTGCCACGGACAGGGTCACTGAAGCTTTCTTT.

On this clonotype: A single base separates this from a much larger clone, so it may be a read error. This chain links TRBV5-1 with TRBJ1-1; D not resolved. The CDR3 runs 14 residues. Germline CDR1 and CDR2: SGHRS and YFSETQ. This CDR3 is CAGSFSGLGTEAFF. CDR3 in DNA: TGCGCCGGCAGCTTTTCTGGGCTTGGAACTGAAGCTTTCTTT.

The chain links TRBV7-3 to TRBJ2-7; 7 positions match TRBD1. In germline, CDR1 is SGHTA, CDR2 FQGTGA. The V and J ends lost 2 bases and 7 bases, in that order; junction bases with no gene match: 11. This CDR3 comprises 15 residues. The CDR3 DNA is TGTGCCAGCAGCTTACAGGGGGTCGGCGCTGGGGAGCAGTACTTC. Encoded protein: CASSLQGVGAGEQYF.

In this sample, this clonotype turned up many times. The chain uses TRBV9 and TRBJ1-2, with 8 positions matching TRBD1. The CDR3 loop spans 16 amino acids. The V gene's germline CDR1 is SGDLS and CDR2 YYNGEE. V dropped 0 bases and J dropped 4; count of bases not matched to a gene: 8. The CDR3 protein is CASSVGAGGNSYGYTF. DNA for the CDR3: TGTGCCAGCAGCGTAGGAGCAGGGGGCAACTCCTATGGCTACACCTTC. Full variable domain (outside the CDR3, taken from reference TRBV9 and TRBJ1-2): DSGVTQTPKHLITATGQRVTLRCSPRSGDLSVYWYQQSLDQGLQFLIQYYNGEERAKGNILERFSAQQFPDLHSELNLSSLELGDSALYFCASSVGAGGNSYGYTFGSGTRLTVV.

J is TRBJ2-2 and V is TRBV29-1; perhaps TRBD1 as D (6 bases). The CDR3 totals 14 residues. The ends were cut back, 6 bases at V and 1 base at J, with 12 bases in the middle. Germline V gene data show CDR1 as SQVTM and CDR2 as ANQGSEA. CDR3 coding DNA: TGCAGCGTGTCAGGGGTAGTGAACACCGGGGAGCTGTTTTTT. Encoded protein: CSVSGVVNTGELFF.

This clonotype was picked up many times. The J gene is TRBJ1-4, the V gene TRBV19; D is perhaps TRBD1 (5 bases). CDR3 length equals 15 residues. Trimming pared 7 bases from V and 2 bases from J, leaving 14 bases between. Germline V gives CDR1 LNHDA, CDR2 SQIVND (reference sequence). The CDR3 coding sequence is TGTGCCAGTACTCCAGAAGGGGCGACTAATGAAAAACTGTTTTTT. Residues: CASTPEGATNEKLFF.

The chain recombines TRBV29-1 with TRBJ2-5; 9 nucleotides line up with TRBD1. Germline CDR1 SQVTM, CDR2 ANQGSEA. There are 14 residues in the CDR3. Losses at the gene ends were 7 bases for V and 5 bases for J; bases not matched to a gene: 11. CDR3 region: CSAAPPGQGETQYF. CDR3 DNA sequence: TGCAGCGCCGCTCCACCCGGACAGGGGGAGACCCAGTACTTC.

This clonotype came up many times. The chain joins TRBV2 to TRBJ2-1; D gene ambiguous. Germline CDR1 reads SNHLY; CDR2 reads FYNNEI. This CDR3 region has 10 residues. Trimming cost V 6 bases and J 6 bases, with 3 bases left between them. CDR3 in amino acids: CASRGNEQFF. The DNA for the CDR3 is TGTGCCAGCAGGGGCAATGAGCAGTTCTTC.

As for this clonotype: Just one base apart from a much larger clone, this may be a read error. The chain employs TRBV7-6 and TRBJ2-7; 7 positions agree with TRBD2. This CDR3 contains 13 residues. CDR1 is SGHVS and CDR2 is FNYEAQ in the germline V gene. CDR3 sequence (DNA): TGTGCCGGCAGCCTCCGCGGGAGCAACGAGCAGTACTTC. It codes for CAGSLRGSNEQYF.

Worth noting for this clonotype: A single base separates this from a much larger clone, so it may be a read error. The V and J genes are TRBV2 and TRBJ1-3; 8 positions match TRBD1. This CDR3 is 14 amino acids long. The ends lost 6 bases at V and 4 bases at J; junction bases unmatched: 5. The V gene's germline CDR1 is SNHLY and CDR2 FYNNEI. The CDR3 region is CASRGRGPGNTIYF. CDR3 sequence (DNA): TGTGCCAGCAGGGGCAGGGGGCCCGGAAACACCATATATTTT.

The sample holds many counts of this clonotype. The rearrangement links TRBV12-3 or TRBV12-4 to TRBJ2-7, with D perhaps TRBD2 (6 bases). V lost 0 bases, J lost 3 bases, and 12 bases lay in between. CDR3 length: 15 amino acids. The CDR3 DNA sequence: TGTGCCAGCAGTTTAGCGGGAGGCTCCCACTACGAGCAGTACTTC. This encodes CASSLAGGSHYEQYF.

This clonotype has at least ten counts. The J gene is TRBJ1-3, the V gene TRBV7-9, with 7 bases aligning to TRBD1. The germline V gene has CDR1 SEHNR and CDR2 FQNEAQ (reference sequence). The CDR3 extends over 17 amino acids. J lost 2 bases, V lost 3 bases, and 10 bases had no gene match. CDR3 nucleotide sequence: TGTGCCAGCAGCTTCCCCCCGACAGGGTATCCTGGAAACACCATATATTTT. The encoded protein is CASSFPPTGYPGNTIYF.

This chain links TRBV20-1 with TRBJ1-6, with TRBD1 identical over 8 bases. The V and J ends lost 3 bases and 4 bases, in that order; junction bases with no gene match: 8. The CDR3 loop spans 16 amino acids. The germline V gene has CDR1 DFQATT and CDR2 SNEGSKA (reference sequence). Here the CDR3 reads CSAREVRGRYNSPLHF. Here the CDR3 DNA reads TGCAGTGCTAGGGAGGTCAGGGGGCGATATAATTCACCCCTCCACTTT.